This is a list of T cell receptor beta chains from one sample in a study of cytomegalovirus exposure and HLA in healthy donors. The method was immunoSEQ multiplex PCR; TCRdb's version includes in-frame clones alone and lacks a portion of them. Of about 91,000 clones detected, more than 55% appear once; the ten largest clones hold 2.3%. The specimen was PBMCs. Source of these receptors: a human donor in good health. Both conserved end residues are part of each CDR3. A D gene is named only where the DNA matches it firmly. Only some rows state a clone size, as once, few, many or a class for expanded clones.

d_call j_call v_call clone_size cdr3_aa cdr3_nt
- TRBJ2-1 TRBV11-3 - CASSPSWGPYNEQFF TGTGCCAGCAGCCCGTCCTGGGGGCCCTACAATGAGCAGTTCTTC
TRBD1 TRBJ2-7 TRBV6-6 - CASSHRQGSTYEQYF TGTGCCAGCAGTCACCGACAGGGGAGTACCTACGAGCAGTACTTC
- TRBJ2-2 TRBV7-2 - CASSLEGTGELFF TGTGCCAGCAGCTTAGAGGGGACCGGGGAGCTGTTTTTT
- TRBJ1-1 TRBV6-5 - CASSRTDSEAFF TGTGCCAGCAGCCGAACAGACAGTGAAGCTTTCTTT
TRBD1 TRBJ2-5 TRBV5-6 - CASSLVGAGQGQETQYF TGTGCCAGCAGCTTGGTGGGGGCGGGACAGGGGCAAGAGACCCAGTACTTC
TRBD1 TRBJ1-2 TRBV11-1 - CASSFIGQGNYTF TGTGCCAGCAGCTTCATTGGACAGGGTAACTACACCTTC
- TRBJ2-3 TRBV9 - CASSTRTAYTDTQYF TGTGCCAGCAGCACCAGGACAGCGTACACAGATACGCAGTATTTT
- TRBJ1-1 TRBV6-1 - CASSDGLTINTEAFF TGTGCCAGCAGCGATGGACTCACGATAAACACTGAAGCTTTCTTT
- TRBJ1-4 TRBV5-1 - CASSLDPATNEKLFF TGCGCCAGCAGCTTGGATCCGGCAACTAATGAAAAACTGTTTTTT
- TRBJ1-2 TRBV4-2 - CASSQESGGGHDYGYTF TGTGCCAGCAGCCAAGAGAGTGGCGGGGGGCACGACTATGGCTACACCTTC
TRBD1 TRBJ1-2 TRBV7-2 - CASRQGAGYGYTF TGTGCCAGCAGACAGGGGGCCGGCTATGGCTACACCTTC
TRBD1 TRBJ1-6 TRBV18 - CASSSARDRVPPLHF TGTGCCAGCTCCTCCGCCCGGGACAGGGTCCCACCCCTCCACTTT
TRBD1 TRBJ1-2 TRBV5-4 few CASSLAPGQGTKNGYTF TGTGCCAGCAGCTTGGCCCCGGGACAGGGAACCAAGAATGGATACACCTTC
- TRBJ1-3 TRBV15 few CATRGPRSGNTIYF TGTGCCACCAGGGGGCCCCGCTCTGGAAACACCATATATTTT
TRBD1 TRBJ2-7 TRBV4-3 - CASSHRDRGQYEQYF TGCGCCAGCAGCCACAGGGACAGGGGGCAATACGAGCAGTACTTC
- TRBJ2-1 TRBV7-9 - CASSSGQSRDNEQFF TGTGCCAGCAGCTCAGGACAATCCAGGGACAATGAGCAGTTCTTC
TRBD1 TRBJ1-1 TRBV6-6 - CASSFDRVTEAFF TGTGCCAGCAGTTTTGACAGGGTCACTGAAGCTTTCTTT
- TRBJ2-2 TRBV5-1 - CASSRATVDTGELFF TGCGCCAGCAGCCGAGCCACAGTGGACACCGGGGAGCTGTTTTTT
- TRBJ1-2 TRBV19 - CASSIDQTPRSVYTF TGTGCCAGTAGTATAGATCAAACTCCAAGGAGTGTCTACACCTTC
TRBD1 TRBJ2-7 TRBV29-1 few CSVEEGTGPYEQYF TGCAGCGTTGAAGAGGGGACAGGGCCCTACGAGCAGTACTTC
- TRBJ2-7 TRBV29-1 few CSVTGPEQYF TGCAGCGTAACTGGGCCCGAGCAGTACTTC
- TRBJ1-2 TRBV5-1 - CASSRLRLGVSAGYTF TGCGCCAGCAGCAGGTTAAGACTGGGAGTAAGCGCTGGCTACACCTTC
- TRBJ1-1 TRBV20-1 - CSAEYRAEAFF TGCAGTGCTGAATACAGGGCTGAAGCTTTCTTT
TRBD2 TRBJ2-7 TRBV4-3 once CASSRGDYSYEQYF TGCGCCAGCAGCCGGGGGGACTATAGCTACGAGCAGTACTTC
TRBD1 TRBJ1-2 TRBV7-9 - CASSLTGTGSRMYGYTF TGTGCCAGCAGCCTGACCGGGACAGGGTCCCGCATGTATGGCTACACCTTC
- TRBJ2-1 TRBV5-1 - CASSLGGMGDEQFF TGCGCCAGCAGCTTGGGAGGGATGGGAGATGAGCAGTTCTTC
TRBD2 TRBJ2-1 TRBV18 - CASSPIAGGQVVQFF TGTGCCAGCTCACCAATAGCGGGGGGGCAAGTCGTACAGTTCTTC
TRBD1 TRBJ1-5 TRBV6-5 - CASSKQGSNQPQHF TGTGCCAGCAGTAAACAGGGGAGCAATCAGCCCCAGCATTTT
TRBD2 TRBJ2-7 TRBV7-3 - CASSSYQGLTSEQYF TGTGCCAGCAGCTCCTACCAGGGACTAACCTCCGAGCAGTACTTC
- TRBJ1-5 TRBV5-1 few CASSPDSPDQPQHF TGCGCCAGCAGCCCAGACAGTCCCGATCAGCCCCAGCATTTT
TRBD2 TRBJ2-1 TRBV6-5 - CASSLREDNEQFF TGTGCCAGCAGCCTCCGGGAGGACAATGAGCAGTTCTTC
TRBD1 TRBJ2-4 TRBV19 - CASSGTGGNIQYF TGTGCCAGTTCAGGGACAGGGGGGAACATTCAGTACTTC
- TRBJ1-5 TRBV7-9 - CASSPTGAGANQPQHF TGTGCCAGCAGCCCAACCGGGGCAGGGGCTAATCAGCCCCAGCATTTT
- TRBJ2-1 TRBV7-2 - CASSLVRGNEQFF TGTGCCAGCAGCTTAGTCAGGGGCAATGAGCAGTTCTTC
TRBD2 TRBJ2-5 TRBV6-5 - CASSYRGGRETQYF TGTGCCAGCAGTTACCGCGGGGGGCGGGAGACCCAGTACTTC
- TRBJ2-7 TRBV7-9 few CASSFDRQYEQYF TGTGCCAGCAGCTTTGACAGGCAATACGAGCAGTACTTC
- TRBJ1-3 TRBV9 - CASSPQGTGNTIYF TGTGCCAGCAGCCCGCAGGGGACCGGAAACACCATATATTTT
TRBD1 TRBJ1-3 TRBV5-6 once CASSLGTGAGNTIYF TGTGCCAGCAGCTTGGGGACAGGGGCTGGAAACACCATATATTTT
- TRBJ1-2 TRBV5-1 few CASSSGTPNYGYTF TGCGCCAGCAGCTCCGGGACTCCCAACTATGGCTACACCTTC
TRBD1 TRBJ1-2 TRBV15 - CATSTDRGQNYGYTF TGTGCCACCAGCACAGATAGGGGACAGAACTATGGCTACACCTTC
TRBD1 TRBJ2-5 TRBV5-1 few CASSTATGVQETQYF TGCGCCAGCAGCACGGCGACAGGGGTCCAAGAGACCCAGTACTTC
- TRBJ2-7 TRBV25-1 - CASSEITAYEQYF TGTGCCAGCAGTGAAATAACAGCCTACGAGCAGTACTTC
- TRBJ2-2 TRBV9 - CASSPDSSPSFGELFF TGTGCCAGCAGCCCAGACTCTAGCCCGAGCTTCGGGGAGCTGTTTTTT
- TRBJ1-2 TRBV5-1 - CASSEPQSDGYTF TGCGCCAGCAGCGAACCCCAGAGCGATGGCTACACCTTC
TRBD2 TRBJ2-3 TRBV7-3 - CASTDGTSQTDTQYF TGTGCCAGCACGGATGGGACTAGCCAAACAGATACGCAGTATTTT
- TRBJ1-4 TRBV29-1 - CSVEDRRGEKLFF TGCAGCGTTGAAGATCGTCGAGGAGAAAAACTGTTTTTT
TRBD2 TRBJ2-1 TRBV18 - CASSVAGLAGNEQFF TGTGCCAGCTCAGTTGCGGGACTAGCGGGTAATGAGCAGTTCTTC
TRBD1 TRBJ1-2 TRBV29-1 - CSVLGQGANSNYGYTF TGCAGCGTCCTGGGACAGGGGGCGAATTCTAACTATGGCTACACCTTC
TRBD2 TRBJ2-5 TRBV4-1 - CASSLTLAGGPGAQYF TGCGCCAGCAGCCTGACACTAGCGGGGGGGCCTGGGGCCCAGTACTTC
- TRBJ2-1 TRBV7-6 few CASSPGGGAHEQFF TGTGCCAGCAGCCCCGGAGGGGGGGCCCATGAGCAGTTCTTC
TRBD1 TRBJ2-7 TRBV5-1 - CASSSGTGSHEQYF TGCGCCAGCAGCTCCGGGACAGGGTCCCACGAGCAGTACTTC
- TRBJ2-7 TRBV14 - CASSQGAPYEQYF TGTGCCAGCAGCCAAGGAGCACCCTACGAGCAGTACTTC
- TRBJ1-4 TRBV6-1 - CASRRQINEKLFF TGTGCCAGCAGGAGACAGATTAATGAAAAACTGTTTTTT
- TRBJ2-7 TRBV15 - CATSRDPRQDEQYF TGTGCCACCAGCAGAGATCCTCGACAGGACGAGCAGTACTTC
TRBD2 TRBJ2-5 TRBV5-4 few CASSPRSGDQETQYF TGTGCCAGCAGCCCTCGGAGCGGGGATCAAGAGACCCAGTACTTC
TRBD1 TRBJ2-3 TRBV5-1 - CASSLGQGDTDTQYF TGCGCCAGCAGCTTGGGACAGGGGGACACAGATACGCAGTATTTT
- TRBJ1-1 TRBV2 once CASRYWVLTLDMNTEAFF TGTGCCAGCAGGTATTGGGTCCTAACTCTGGACATGAACACTGAAGCTTTCTTT
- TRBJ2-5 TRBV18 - CASSPQETQYF TGTGCCAGCTCACCCCAGGAGACCCAGTACTTC